Presented here are 12 T cell receptor beta chains from one specimen sequenced in a study of blood T cell repertoires in COVID-19 (dated by TCRdb to 2020 to 2021). To prepare the library, the immunoSEQ multiplex PCR assay was applied. The source is immuneACCESS, and TCRdb retained only in-frame sequences with V and J called. Part of the clones is not carried over; for the studies checked, unresolved V genes explain less than half of this, and the remainder is unexplained. The sample data list approximately 300,000 clones, and approximately 86% of these were observed just once. 4.1% of the sample is in the top ten clones. The sequencing input was peripheral blood. The receptors come from a woman between 50 and 59 years old with active or convalescent COVID-19.

The rearrangement uses TRBV4-2 and TRBJ2-1; 11 bases match TRBD2. The CDR3 length is 16 residues. Germline assignment: CDR1 LGHNA and CDR2 YNFKEQ. The V and J ends lost 3 bases and 5 bases, in that order; junction bases with no gene match: 6. In DNA, the CDR3 is TGTGCCAGCAGCCACGTCGGACTAGCGGGTCACAATGAGCAGTTCTTC. It yields the protein CASSHVGLAGHNEQFF.

The gene calls are TRBV2 and TRBJ2-5; D might be TRBD1 (5 bases). Trimming took 5 bases from V and 2 from J, leaving 12 bases between them. Germline V gives CDR1 SNHLY, CDR2 FYNNEI. The CDR3 runs 14 residues. As DNA, the CDR3 is TGTGCCAGCAGTTCAGGGTTTTTACAAGAGACCCAGTACTTC. Encoded protein: CASSSGFLQETQYF.

This chain joins TRBV3-1 (or the pseudogene TRBV3-2) and TRBJ2-7; a possible D gene is TRBD2 (6 bases). The germline V and J ends were trimmed by 4 bases and 0 bases, with 16 bases remaining between them. Germline V lookup: CDR1 LGHDT, CDR2 YNNKEL (reference sequence). The CDR3 is 16 amino acids. The DNA for the CDR3 is TGTGCCAGCAGCCTGGGCGTCGGGGAGGCCTCCTACGAGCAGTACTTC. It specifies CASSLGVGEASYEQYF.

The V and J genes are TRBV10-3 and TRBJ2-2, with TRBD1 matching over 9 bases. The germline V gene encodes CDR1 ENHRY and CDR2 SYGVKD. J lost 3 bases, V lost 4 bases, and 9 bases had no gene match. This CDR3 is built from 17 residues. The CDR3 DNA reads as TGTGCCATCAGTGCGTTACAGGGGGCAGAGGACACCGGGGAGCTGTTTTTT. Its translation: CAISALQGAEDTGELFF.

The chain links TRBV15 to TRBJ1-1; unclear D gene. The germline CDR1 and CDR2 sequences are LNHNV and YYDKDF (reference sequence). The V gene lost 0 bases and the J gene lost 7 bases, with 12 bases spanning the gap. The CDR3 covers 14 residues. CDR3 in DNA: TGTGCCACCAGCAGAGATCGATCGGTCGGTGAAGCTTTCTTT. Translating it yields CATSRDRSVGEAFF. The entire variable domain, with the rest obtained from reference TRBV15 and TRBJ1-1, is as follows: DAMVIQNPRYQVTQFGKPVTLSCSQTLNHNVMYWYQQKSSQAPKLLFHYYDKDFNNEADTPDNFQSRRPNTSFCFLDIRSPGLGDTAMYLCATSRDRSVGEAFFGQGTRLTVV.

The sample holds a few counts of this clone. This chain uses TRBV6-2 or TRBV6-3 with TRBJ2-7; TRBD2 agrees at 8 bases. Germline lookup yields CDR1 MNHEY and CDR2 SVGEGT. The V and J ends lost 2 bases and 2 bases, in that order; junction bases with no gene match: 8. CDR3 size: 16 residues. This CDR3 reads CASSYPLAGATYEQYF. The CDR3 DNA reads TGTGCCAGCAGTTACCCTCTAGCGGGTGCGACCTACGAGCAGTACTTC.

The genes are TRBV2 and TRBJ2-7; 7 bases line up with TRBD1. CDR1 and CDR2 (germline): SNHLY, FYNNEI. With V trimmed by 3 bases and J by 3 bases, 8 bases remained unmatched. The length of the CDR3 is 15 residues. The CDR3 protein is CASSELTGRGYEQYF. The CDR3 DNA reads TGTGCCAGCAGTGAGTTGACAGGGAGAGGCTACGAGCAGTACTTC.

The rearrangement joins TRBV19 to TRBJ2-4; perhaps TRBD1 as D (6 bases). The CDR3 spans 13 residues. Trimming pared 6 bases from V and 6 bases from J, leaving 12 bases between. The germline gives CDR1 LNHDA, CDR2 SQIVND (reference sequence). The CDR3 bases are TGTGCCAGTAGACAGGGAGTTACAAACATTCAGTACTTC. Protein product: CASRQGVTNIQYF.

The DNA of the CDR3 is TGTGCCAGCAGCCCCGCGCCGGGGAGTGGCTACACCTTC. Encoded protein: CASSPAPGSGYTF. This rearrangement joins TRBV5-6 to TRBJ1-2; D not resolved. Germline CDR1 reads SGHDT; CDR2 reads YYEEEE. The CDR3 has 13 amino acids. Deletions cut 4 bases from V and 7 bases from J, with 14 bases between.

This chain uses TRBV29-1 with TRBJ2-3; D is unresolved. Trimming shortened V by 6 bases and J by 4 bases, and 8 bases separated the two germline ends. There are 11 residues in the CDR3. Germline V CDR1 and CDR2: SQVTM, ANQGSEA. The CDR3 nucleotides read TGCAGCGTGCCCCGCGCAGATACGCAGTATTTT. Its translation is CSVPRADTQYF.

The V call is TRBV7-2, the J call TRBJ1-5; unclear D gene. CDR1 is SGHTA and CDR2 is FQGNSA in the germline V gene. V was shortened by 5 bases and J by 2 bases, with 7 bases between the two germline ends. The CDR3 has 13 amino acids. The CDR3 DNA reads as TGTGCCAGCAGCGTCAGTGGCAATCAGCCCCAGCATTTT. The encoded protein is CASSVSGNQPQHF. Based on the CDR3 plus reference TRBV7-2 and TRBJ1-5, the full variable domain is GAGVSQSPSNKVTEKGKDVELRCDPISGHTALYWYRQSLGQGLEFLIYFQGNSAPDKSGLPSDRFSAERTGGSVSTLTIQRTQQEDSAVYLCASSVSGNQPQHFGDGTRLSIL.

The V and J genes are TRBV18 and TRBJ2-1; 7 bases align to TRBD2. CDR3 length: 14 residues. V shed 5 bases, J shed 5 bases, and the junction held 6 bases outside the gene matches. CDR1 is KGHSH, CDR2 LQKENI, per germline. The CDR3 here is CASSSAGQDNEQFF. The CDR3 nucleotides are TGTGCCAGCTCATCAGCGGGGCAAGACAATGAGCAGTTCTTC.